This is a list of T cell receptor beta chains from one sample in a study of Ad26.COV2.S vaccination and SARS-CoV-2 variants. Method: immunoSEQ multiplex PCR; TCRdb's copy keeps in-frame clones and lacks some. The sample holds about 280,000 clones, around 87% seen once. Sequencing used peripheral blood, obtained in a trial of Ad26.COV2.S vaccine versus placebo. The receptors derive from a person between 18 and 59 years old who received the Ad26.COV2.S COVID-19 vaccine or a placebo. Each CDR3 is given with its conserved first and last residue. The order of the fields is CDR3 length, J gene, D gene, clone size, V gene, CDR3 DNA, CDR3 protein. The D gene is left open where the match is weak. Rows may omit the clone size; those that give it use once, few, many or a size class.

cdr3_length: 17; j_call: TRBJ1-3; d_call: NA; clone_size: NA; v_call: TRBV15; cdr3_nt: TGTGCCACCAGCAGAGAGATAGGGGGATTGTTTGGAAACACCATATATTTT; cdr3_aa: CATSREIGGLFGNTIYF
cdr3_length: 14; j_call: TRBJ1-1; d_call: NA; clone_size: few; v_call: TRBV2; cdr3_nt: TGTGCCAGCAGGCCCACAGGGACGAACACTGAAGCTTTCTTT; cdr3_aa: CASRPTGTNTEAFF
cdr3_length: 15; j_call: TRBJ2-1; d_call: TRBD2; clone_size: NA; v_call: TRBV4-2; cdr3_nt: TGTGCCAGCAGCCAAGTGGGTTTCCGGGGGGAACGACAGTTCTTC; cdr3_aa: CASSQVGFRGERQFF
cdr3_length: 15; j_call: TRBJ1-1; d_call: NA; clone_size: NA; v_call: TRBV25-1; cdr3_nt: TGTGCCAGCAGTGAATATTGGGGGCAACGGACTGAAGCTTTCTTT; cdr3_aa: CASSEYWGQRTEAFF
cdr3_length: 16; j_call: TRBJ1-6; d_call: TRBD1; clone_size: NA; v_call: TRBV9; cdr3_nt: TGTGCCAGCAGCGTAGGGCACAGGGGGACGAACTCACCCCTCCACTTT; cdr3_aa: CASSVGHRGTNSPLHF
cdr3_length: 14; j_call: TRBJ2-2; d_call: TRBD1; clone_size: NA; v_call: TRBV7-9; cdr3_nt: TGTGCCAGCAGAAGGACAGGAGACACCGGGGAGCTGTTTTTT; cdr3_aa: CASRRTGDTGELFF
cdr3_length: 19; j_call: TRBJ1-2; d_call: NA; clone_size: few; v_call: TRBV5-1; cdr3_nt: TGCGCCAGCAGCTTGGGCTTCGCGGGACTCCAAAGAGGGGCCTATGGCTACACCTTC; cdr3_aa: CASSLGFAGLQRGAYGYTF
cdr3_length: 15; j_call: TRBJ1-5; d_call: NA; clone_size: once; v_call: TRBV6-2/TRBV6-3; cdr3_nt: TGTGCCAGCAGTTATTTGCGACAACGGGACCAGCCCCAGCATTTT; cdr3_aa: CASSYLRQRDQPQHF
cdr3_length: 19; j_call: TRBJ1-5; d_call: TRBD1; clone_size: NA; v_call: TRBV6-1; cdr3_nt: TGTGCCAGCAGTGAATTTTTACAATTCGGGACAGGGTTCGATCAGCCCCAGCATTTT; cdr3_aa: CASSEFLQFGTGFDQPQHF
cdr3_length: 13; j_call: TRBJ1-5; d_call: NA; clone_size: NA; v_call: TRBV12-3/TRBV12-4; cdr3_nt: TGTGCCAGCAGCCAATCAGGGAATCAGCCCCAGCATTTT; cdr3_aa: CASSQSGNQPQHF
cdr3_length: 14; j_call: TRBJ2-7; d_call: TRBD1; clone_size: NA; v_call: TRBV6-5; cdr3_nt: TGTGCCAGCAGTCGACAGGGGGGTTCTTACGAGCAGTACTTC; cdr3_aa: CASSRQGGSYEQYF
cdr3_length: 15; j_call: TRBJ1-5; d_call: NA; clone_size: NA; v_call: TRBV6-6; cdr3_nt: TGTGCCAGCACCCCGGTAGGGAGGGCCAATCAGCCCCAGCATTTT; cdr3_aa: CASTPVGRANQPQHF
cdr3_length: 14; j_call: TRBJ2-5; d_call: TRBD2; clone_size: NA; v_call: TRBV7-2; cdr3_nt: TGTGCCAGCAGCTTAAGCGGGGGGCGAGAGACCCAGTACTTC; cdr3_aa: CASSLSGGRETQYF
cdr3_length: 15; j_call: TRBJ2-1; d_call: TRBD2; clone_size: NA; v_call: TRBV18; cdr3_nt: TGTGCCAGCTCACCACCGGGACTAGTTCCCAATGAGCAGTTCTTC; cdr3_aa: CASSPPGLVPNEQFF
cdr3_length: 14; j_call: TRBJ1-5; d_call: NA; clone_size: NA; v_call: TRBV23-1; cdr3_nt: TGCGCCAGCAGTCAATCGCTTAGCAATCAGCCCCAGCATTTT; cdr3_aa: CASSQSLSNQPQHF
cdr3_length: 14; j_call: TRBJ2-5; d_call: NA; clone_size: NA; v_call: TRBV9; cdr3_nt: TGTGCCAGCAGCGTACGGGACCGTTCGGAGACCCAGTACTTC; cdr3_aa: CASSVRDRSETQYF
cdr3_length: 16; j_call: TRBJ1-6; d_call: NA; clone_size: NA; v_call: TRBV5-1; cdr3_nt: TGCGCCAGCAGCTTGGGGACAGCTAACTATAATTCACCCCTCCACTTT; cdr3_aa: CASSLGTANYNSPLHF
cdr3_length: 16; j_call: TRBJ2-7; d_call: NA; clone_size: NA; v_call: TRBV5-6; cdr3_nt: TGTGCCAGCAGCTTGGACCCCATCCGTGGGGTTTACGAGCAGTACTTC; cdr3_aa: CASSLDPIRGVYEQYF
cdr3_length: 11; j_call: TRBJ1-4; d_call: NA; clone_size: NA; v_call: TRBV10-2; cdr3_nt: TGCGCCAGCAGTGAGTTAGAAAAACTGTTTTTT; cdr3_aa: CASSELEKLFF
cdr3_length: 14; j_call: TRBJ2-7; d_call: NA; clone_size: NA; v_call: TRBV18; cdr3_nt: TGTGCCAGCTCCACGGACCGTTCATACTACGAGCAGTACTTC; cdr3_aa: CASSTDRSYYEQYF
cdr3_length: 20; j_call: TRBJ2-1; d_call: NA; clone_size: once; v_call: TRBV4-1; cdr3_nt: TGCGCCAGCAGCCAAGTTTATATACAGGAGGTCAGGTTATTCTACAATGAGCAGTTCTTC; cdr3_aa: CASSQVYIQEVRLFYNEQFF
cdr3_length: 12; j_call: TRBJ1-2; d_call: NA; clone_size: NA; v_call: TRBV7-9; cdr3_nt: TGTGCCAGCAGCTTTGGGGACTATGGCTACACCTTC; cdr3_aa: CASSFGDYGYTF
cdr3_length: 15; j_call: TRBJ2-1; d_call: TRBD1; clone_size: NA; v_call: TRBV6-5; cdr3_nt: TGTGCCAGCACAGCCGGACAGGCCTCCTACAATGAGCAGTTCTTC; cdr3_aa: CASTAGQASYNEQFF
cdr3_length: 12; j_call: TRBJ2-3; d_call: NA; clone_size: once; v_call: TRBV5-1; cdr3_nt: TGCGCCAGCAGCTTGTTCGCAGATACGCAGTATTTT; cdr3_aa: CASSLFADTQYF
cdr3_length: 14; j_call: TRBJ2-7; d_call: NA; clone_size: NA; v_call: TRBV5-1; cdr3_nt: TGCGCCAGCAGCCGGGCGGACAGCACCTACGAGCAGTACTTC; cdr3_aa: CASSRADSTYEQYF